These T cell receptor beta chains were read from a single sample in a study of radiation and T cells in renal cell carcinoma. Repertoires were generated with immunoSEQ multiplex PCR, while TCRdb's copy carries only in-frame clones and drops some. The profile shows about 49,000 clones, roughly 78% of them singletons. The material sequenced was blood, taken from a patient whose treatment included radiotherapy and nephrectomy. The source of these receptors is an older woman with renal cell carcinoma. Both conserved end residues are part of each CDR3. A D gene is named only where the DNA matches it firmly. A row's size may be missing; if present it is once, few, many or a size class.

>TRBD2|TRBV7-8|TRBJ2-1|NA
TGTGCCAGCAGCTTAACGAGTCGGACTAGCGGGAAATGGCAGTTCTTC
CASSLTSRTSGKWQFF
>NA|TRBV6-5|TRBJ2-2|NA
TGTGCCAGCAGTCGAGGGGGGGGTAGCGGGGAGCTGTTTTTT
CASSRGGGSGELFF
>NA|TRBV29-1|TRBJ2-3|few
TGCAGCGTTGAAAACGCAGTTCTCCCAGATACGCAGTATTTT
CSVENAVLPDTQYF
>NA|TRBV5-4|TRBJ2-4|NA
TGTGCCAGCAGCTCCCGGGACTCTTCTCTTGTTCAGTACTTC
CASSSRDSSLVQYF
>NA|TRBV6-1|TRBJ2-5|NA
TGTGCCAGCAGTGAGGAGGAGTACCAAGAGACCCAGTACTTC
CASSEEEYQETQYF
>NA|TRBV27|TRBJ2-7|NA
TGTGCCAGCAAGGGCGCGCCCTCCTACGAGCAGTACTTC
CASKGAPSYEQYF
>NA|TRBV5-3|TRBJ1-5|NA
TGTGCCAGAAGCTCCCATAACAGGGATAGCAATCAGCCCCAGCATTTT
CARSSHNRDSNQPQHF
>NA|TRBV18|TRBJ1-1|NA
TGTGCCAGCTCACCACGGGATGGCACTGAAGCTTTCTTT
CASSPRDGTEAFF
>NA|TRBV13|TRBJ2-4|NA
TGTGCCAGCAGCTACGCCAAAAACATTCAGTACTTC
CASSYAKNIQYF
>NA|TRBV6-6|TRBJ1-2|NA
TGTGCCAGCAGTGTATCAGGGGATGGCTACACCTTC
CASSVSGDGYTF
>TRBD1|TRBV6-1|TRBJ1-6|NA
TGTGCCAGCAGCGGGGACAGGGGGAATAATTCACCCCTCCACTTT
CASSGDRGNNSPLHF
>NA|TRBV21-1|TRBJ1-5|NA
TGTGCCAGCAGCAATCGGTCGGGGCGGGGGAATTTGCGCAATCAGCCCCAGCATTTT
CASSNRSGRGNLRNQPQHF
>NA|TRBV19|TRBJ2-2|NA
TGTGCCAGTAGTATGGGCAGGGCGAGGACCGGGGAGCTGTTTTTT
CASSMGRARTGELFF
>NA|TRBV6-1|TRBJ2-1|NA
TGTGCCAGCAGTGAAGCAGGGGGAGTAGGGGGGAATGAGCAGTTCTTC
CASSEAGGVGGNEQFF
>TRBD2|TRBV4-3|TRBJ2-1|NA
TGCGCCAGCAGCCCAACCGTCGGGGCGGGAGGGTACAATGAGCAGTTCTTC
CASSPTVGAGGYNEQFF
>TRBD1|TRBV7-2|TRBJ2-7|NA
TGTGCCAGCACCCAGAAGGGGGCCAATCTCCACGAGCAGTACTTC
CASTQKGANLHEQYF
>NA|TRBV6-1|TRBJ2-7|NA
TGTGCCAGCAGTGAAGGCAGGCCGTCTCTGTACTTC
CASSEGRPSLYF
>TRBD2|TRBV5-1|TRBJ2-1|NA
TGCGCCAGCAGCCCGGCTACTAGCGGGGGGACCAATGAGCAGTTCTTC
CASSPATSGGTNEQFF
>TRBD2|TRBV10-2|TRBJ2-5|NA
TGCGCCAGCAGTGGAAGCGGGGGGGCCTACGGGGAGACCCAGTACTTC
CASSGSGGAYGETQYF
>TRBD1|TRBV6-6|TRBJ1-1|NA
TGTGCCAGCAGCGCAAGGACAGGTGACACTGAAGCTTTCTTT
CASSARTGDTEAFF
>NA|TRBV9|TRBJ2-5|NA
TGTGCCAGCAGCGTGAGACAGGATCTGTTGGAGACCCAGTACTTC
CASSVRQDLLETQYF
>NA|TRBV7-9|TRBJ2-2|NA
TGTGCCAGCAGCTTAGGACAAGACACCGGGGAGCTGTTTTTT
CASSLGQDTGELFF
>NA|TRBV7-9|TRBJ2-2|NA
TGTGCCAGCAGCATCCCCCGGGCCATTGTCTCCGGGGAGCTGTTTTTT
CASSIPRAIVSGELFF
>NA|TRBV11-2|TRBJ2-1|few
TGTGCCAGCAGCTTACAGTCGCTCGCGAAGTACAATGAGCAGTTCTTC
CASSLQSLAKYNEQFF
>NA|TRBV2|TRBJ1-4|NA
TGTGCCAGCAGGAAGGGACTGAATAATGAAAAACTGTTTTTT
CASRKGLNNEKLFF
>NA|TRBV10-3|TRBJ2-2|NA
TGTGCCATCAGTGACAGAATCTCCCCGAACACCGGGGAGCTGTTTTTT
CAISDRISPNTGELFF
>NA|TRBV9|TRBJ2-1|once
TGTGCCAGCAGCGTAGGGCTGGGACTCGACAATGAGCAGTTCTTC
CASSVGLGLDNEQFF
>NA|TRBV29-1|TRBJ2-4|NA
TGCAGCGCCAAGGGGGTTTGCATTCAGTACTTC
CSAKGVCIQYF
>NA|TRBV5-1|TRBJ2-1|NA
TGCGCCAGCAGCTTGTTCTCGACGGACCCTGACAATGAGCAGTTCTTC
CASSLFSTDPDNEQFF
>TRBD2|TRBV7-2|TRBJ2-3|NA
TGTGCCAGCAGCTTAGTTAGCGGGGTCACAGATACGCAGTATTTT
CASSLVSGVTDTQYF
>TRBD1|TRBV7-2|TRBJ2-5|NA
TGTGCCAGCAGCTCAGGGGGCGCAGGGACCCAGTACTTC
CASSSGGAGTQYF
>NA|TRBV6-5|TRBJ1-2|NA
TGTGCCAGCAGTTACTCGGTCCAGGGCGACTTTGGCTACACCTTC
CASSYSVQGDFGYTF
>NA|TRBV9|TRBJ1-1|few
TGTGCCAGCAAGGACGGTGTGAACACTGAAGCTTTCTTT
CASKDGVNTEAFF
>NA|TRBV29-1|TRBJ2-5|NA
TGCAGCGTTCGTTTGGGCGATGAGACCCAGTACTTC
CSVRLGDETQYF
>TRBD1|TRBV7-6|TRBJ1-6|NA
TGTGCCAGCAGCTTGGGGACAGGGCGACTTAATTCACCCCTCCACTTT
CASSLGTGRLNSPLHF
>TRBD1|TRBV6-5|TRBJ1-5|NA
TGTGCCAGCAGTCCGACAGGGGGCCTCGATCAGCCCCAGCATTTT
CASSPTGGLDQPQHF
>NA|TRBV6-5|TRBJ1-1|NA
TGTGCCAGCAGTTACTCAGGGGGGGTCCAGGGCACTGAAGCTTTCTTT
CASSYSGGVQGTEAFF
>TRBD2|TRBV4-1|TRBJ2-5|NA
TGCGCCAGCAGCCAAGGGCTGCTAGCGGGGGGAAAAGAGACCCAGTACTTC
CASSQGLLAGGKETQYF
>NA|TRBV19|TRBJ1-5|few
TGTGCCAGTAGTATAAGGGATCAAACGAATCAGCCCCAGCATTTT
CASSIRDQTNQPQHF
>TRBD1|TRBV9|TRBJ2-3|NA
TGTGCCAGCAGCGTCGGGACAGGGGTCAGCACAGATACGCAGTATTTT
CASSVGTGVSTDTQYF
>NA|TRBV2|TRBJ1-2|NA
TGTGCCAGCAGCGGGGACGTTAACTATGGCTACACCTTC
CASSGDVNYGYTF
>TRBD1|TRBV9|TRBJ2-2|NA
TGTGCCAGCAGCGGAAGAACTGGACAGGGACGGCACACCGGGGAGCTGTTTTTT
CASSGRTGQGRHTGELFF
>NA|TRBV18|TRBJ2-7|NA
TGTGCCAGCTCACCACCGGGAGGACCCGAGCAGTACTTC
CASSPPGGPEQYF
>TRBD2|TRBV28|TRBJ2-7|NA
TGTGCCAGCAGTCTAAGCGGGGAAACCTACGAGCAGTACTTC
CASSLSGETYEQYF
>NA|TRBV18|TRBJ1-1|NA
TGTGCCAGCTCACCACGGGAGGTGAACACTGAAGCTTTCTTT
CASSPREVNTEAFF
>NA|TRBV9|TRBJ2-7|NA
TGTGCCAGCAGCGGCGGGGAACTCTACGAGCAGTACTTC
CASSGGELYEQYF
>NA|TRBV4-3|TRBJ1-1|NA
TGCGCCAGCAGCCAAGGAGGGCTCGGGACTGAAGCTTTCTTT
CASSQGGLGTEAFF
>TRBD2|TRBV6-5|TRBJ2-7|NA
TGTGCCAGCAGTTACACGGGACTAGCATACTACGAGCAGTACTTC
CASSYTGLAYYEQYF
>NA|TRBV27|TRBJ2-2|NA
TGTGCCAGCAGTTTACTTGCGGGGACCGGGGAGCTGTTTTTT
CASSLLAGTGELFF
>TRBD2|TRBV11-3|TRBJ2-5|NA
TGTGCCAGCAGCTTAGTGGCGGGGGGGCACGAGACCCAGTACTTC
CASSLVAGGHETQYF
>TRBD1|TRBV4-2|TRBJ2-7|NA
TGTGCCAGCAGCCGCGCTGCGACAGGGGGGCCCTACGAGCAGTACTTC
CASSRAATGGPYEQYF
>TRBD2|TRBV6-5|TRBJ2-1|NA
TGTGCCAGCAGGCCTACTAGCGGGAGGGTGAGTGAGCAGTTCTTC
CASRPTSGRVSEQFF
>NA|TRBV11-2|TRBJ2-1|NA
TGTGCCAGCAGCTTAGACGGGACAGCGGGAGTCTTC
CASSLDGTAGVF
>NA|TRBV11-3|TRBJ2-1|NA
TGTGCCAGCAGCTCCAGGGGCAGGGTGGGGGATGAGCAGTTCTTC
CASSSRGRVGDEQFF
>TRBD2|TRBV19|TRBJ2-5|NA
TGTGCCAGTAGTATAGAGGCTAGCGGGAGAGAGACCCAGTACTTC
CASSIEASGRETQYF
>NA|TRBV30|TRBJ1-1|few
TGTGCCTGGGCCCGGGCCGTAAACACTGAAGCTTTCTTT
CAWARAVNTEAFF